One and the same sample provided the 22 T cell receptor beta chains below, sequenced in a study of blood T cell repertoires in COVID-19. Assay used: immunoSEQ multiplex PCR; TCRdb lists only in-frame clones, some missing. The repertoire consists of 100,000 to 150,000 clones, with approximately 90% occurring once and the leading ten covering approximately 10%. Sequencing was carried out using peripheral blood. These receptors were obtained from a man in his fifties with acute or convalescent COVID-19.

The rearrangement links TRBV15 to TRBJ1-2; 7 bases match TRBD1. J was trimmed by 7 bases and V by 0 bases; bases with no gene match: 11. This CDR3 spans 16 amino acids. Germline CDR1 is LNHNV and CDR2 is YYDKDF (reference sequence). The CDR3 nucleotides read TGTGCCACCAGCAGAGATCGCAACAGGGGAGAGTTTGGCTACACCTTC. Translation gives CATSRDRNRGEFGYTF.

The rearrangement links TRBV5-1 to TRBJ2-1, with 7 bases aligning to TRBD1. With V trimmed by 7 bases and J by 8 bases, 15 bases remained unmatched. Germline lookup yields CDR1 SGHRS and CDR2 YFSETQ. The CDR3 length is 15 residues. CDR3 sequence: CASSSKTGVVDEQFF. The CDR3 DNA sequence: TGCGCCAGCTCCTCCAAAACAGGGGTAGTCGATGAGCAGTTCTTC.

The V gene is TRBV30, the J gene TRBJ1-3; D is perhaps TRBD1 (5 bases). V lost 0 bases to trimming and J lost 7 bases, with 13 bases between them. The CDR3 covers 14 residues. The germline gives CDR1 GTSNPN, CDR2 SVGIG (reference sequence). The CDR3: CAWSVLAGLNTIYF. The CDR3 DNA reads TGTGCCTGGAGTGTACTAGCAGGGCTGAACACCATATATTTT.

This chain connects TRBV2 to TRBJ1-2, with TRBD1 identical over 8 bases. The CDR3 length is 15 residues. With 6 bases clipped from V and 8 bases from J, the junction kept 14 bases outside the gene matches. Germline CDR1 SNHLY, CDR2 FYNNEI. The CDR3 DNA follows: TGTGCCAGCAGCGCGACCCCAGGGGGCGCGGGGGGCTACACCTTC. Its translation: CASSATPGGAGGYTF.

This chain joins TRBV18 and TRBJ1-6; TRBD1 is a possible D gene (5 bases). V was shortened by 5 bases and J by 10 bases, with 9 bases between the two germline ends. The CDR3 runs 12 residues. The germline V gene has CDR1 KGHSH and CDR2 LQKENI. The CDR3 here is CASSGADSPLHF. The CDR3 nucleotides read TGTGCCAGCTCAGGGGCAGACTCACCCCTCCACTTT. The whole variable domain, remainder taken from reference TRBV18 and TRBJ1-6, is NAGVMQNPRHLVRRRGQEARLRCSPMKGHSHVYWYRQLPEEGLKFMVYLQKENIIDESGMPKERFSAEFPKEGPSILRIQQVVRGDSAAYFCASSGADSPLHFGNGTRLTVT.

This clone was counted once. This rearrangement joins TRBV15 to TRBJ1-3; D remains unclear. The germline V gene has CDR1 LNHNV and CDR2 YYDKDF (reference sequence). V was clipped by 5 bases and J by 3 bases, with 8 bases between them. This CDR3 has 13 amino acids. Here the CDR3 reads CATSGEGGNTIYF. CDR3 sequence (DNA): TGTGCCACCAGCGGGGAGGGTGGAAACACCATATATTTT.

The chain uses TRBV2 and TRBJ1-2; 10 nucleotides align to TRBD1. The junction had 0 bases not matched to a gene; V was cut back by 1 base and J by 4 bases. This CDR3 comprises 14 residues. Germline CDR1 reads SNHLY; CDR2 reads FYNNEI. The CDR3 DNA is TGTGCCAGCAGTGAAGGGACAGGGGGCTATGGCTACACCTTC. Protein: CASSEGTGGYGYTF. Filled out from reference TRBV2 and TRBJ1-2, the complete variable domain reads EPEVTQTPSHQVTQMGQEVILRCVPISNHLYFYWYRQILGQKVEFLVSFYNNEISEKSEIFDDQFSVERPDGSNFTLKIRSTKLEDSAMYFCASSEGTGGYGYTFGSGTRLTVV.

The J gene is TRBJ1-2, the V gene TRBV28; tentative D call: TRBD1 (5 bases). Trimming cost V 5 bases and J 3 bases, with 10 bases left between them. This CDR3 region has 13 residues. From germline, CDR1 is MDHEN and CDR2 SYDVKM. CDR3 nucleotides: TGTGCCAGCAGTCAGGGATTTGACTATGGCTACACCTTC. Protein sequence: CASSQGFDYGYTF.

This clone appeared a few times. The rearrangement uses TRBV5-1 and TRBJ2-1, with 10 bases aligning to TRBD2. CDR1 and CDR2 (germline): SGHRS, YFSETQ. V lost 5 bases and J lost 5; bases outside the gene matches: 4. The CDR3 extends over 14 amino acids. CDR3 amino acids: CASRTSGPHNEQFF. The CDR3 nucleotides read TGCGCCAGCAGGACTAGCGGGCCCCACAATGAGCAGTTCTTC.

This sequence joins TRBV27 and TRBJ1-2; D is undetermined. The CDR3 extends over 14 amino acids. The V end was cut by 3 bases, the J end by 3 bases, with 11 bases between. Looked up from germline, CDR1 is MNHEY and CDR2 is SMNVEV (reference sequence). CDR3 sequence (DNA): TGTGCCAGCAGTTTGTCTCGACGGGACTATGGCTACACCTTC. Translation: CASSLSRRDYGYTF.

The chain joins TRBV6-4 to TRBJ1-1; D remains unclear. The CDR3 consists of 14 residues. Germline values: CDR1 MRHNA, CDR2 SNTAGT. V gave up 4 bases and J gave up 1 base, with 10 bases separating them. The CDR3 sequence: CASSVNRGNTEAFF. The DNA of the CDR3 is TGTGCCAGCAGTGTTAACCGAGGGAACACTGAAGCTTTCTTT.

There are a few counts of this clone. The chain recombines TRBV4-1 with TRBJ1-1; D is undetermined. Germline CDR1 is MGHRA and CDR2 is YSYEKL. The CDR3 is made up of 14 amino acids. Trimming took off 1 base at V and 2 bases at J, with 8 bases between the two ends. The CDR3 region has the DNA TGCGCCAGCAGCCAAGCCCAGTCTAACACTGAAGCTTTCTTT. Translation gives CASSQAQSNTEAFF.

V and J are TRBV4-1 and TRBJ1-6; 7 bases agree with TRBD1. Germline V lookup: CDR1 MGHRA, CDR2 YSYEKL. Trimming cost V 7 bases and J 0 bases; bases outside gene matches: 9. CDR3 length: 17 residues. As DNA, the CDR3 is TGCGCCAGCACCGAACGTCCAGGGGGCTCCTATAATTCACCCCTCCACTTT. Translation: CASTERPGGSYNSPLHF.

The chain carries TRBV5-1 and TRBJ1-2; D unresolved. Trimming took 3 bases from V and 2 from J, leaving 17 bases between them. Looked up from germline, CDR1 is SGHRS and CDR2 is YFSETQ. This CDR3 spans 16 amino acids. The CDR3 is CASSSGDIGLNYGYTF. As DNA, the CDR3 is TGCGCCAGCAGCTCAGGTGACATAGGCTTAAACTATGGCTACACCTTC.

The V gene is TRBV28, the J gene TRBJ1-5; 8 bases are shared with TRBD1. The V gene's germline CDR1 is MDHEN and CDR2 SYDVKM. This CDR3 contains 13 residues. With V trimmed by 9 bases and J by 6 bases, 7 bases remained unmatched. This chain's CDR3 is CASLRQGPQPQHF. The CDR3 DNA follows: TGTGCCAGTCTAAGACAGGGGCCTCAGCCCCAGCATTTT.

This clone occurred a few times. The V call is TRBV13, the J call TRBJ1-2, with TRBD1 as a possible D gene (6 bases). V was trimmed by 4 bases and J by 6 bases, leaving 21 bases between them. CDR1 and CDR2 from the germline V gene are PRHDT and FYEKMQ (reference sequence). There are 16 residues in the CDR3. CDR3 DNA sequence: TGTGCCAGCAGCTCGCCCCGGTCGGGGGGCGCAGATGGCTACACCTTC. This translates into CASSSPRSGGADGYTF.

The chain joins TRBV14 to TRBJ1-1; D gene uncertain. Germline CDR1 reads SGHDN; CDR2 reads FVKESK. Trimming cost V 2 bases and J 5 bases, with 9 bases left between them. CDR3 length: 13 amino acids. CDR3 DNA: TGTGCCAGCAGCCAATACGGGAGGACTGAAGCTTTCTTT. Its translation: CASSQYGRTEAFF.

The chain combines TRBV7-9 with TRBJ2-3; 7 nucleotides match TRBD1. The CDR3 has 14 amino acids. CDR1 is SEHNR, CDR2 FQNEAQ, per germline (reference sequence). Losses at the gene ends were 3 bases for V and 4 bases for J; bases not matched to a gene: 4. As DNA, the CDR3 is TGTGCCAGCAGCTTCGTCGGACAGGCAGATACGCAGTATTTT. It encodes CASSFVGQADTQYF. Based on the CDR3 plus reference TRBV7-9 and TRBJ2-3, the full variable domain is DTGVSQNPRHKITKRGQNVTFRCDPISEHNRLYWYRQTLGQGPEFLTYFQNEAQLEKSRLLSDRFSAERPKGSFSTLEIQRTEQGDSAMYLCASSFVGQADTQYFGPGTRLTVL.

The rearrangement uses TRBV18 and TRBJ2-7; maybe TRBD2 (5 bases). CDR3 length: 15 amino acids. Germline V gene sequence: CDR1 KGHSH, CDR2 LQKENI. Trimming shortened V by 0 bases and J by 2 bases, and 11 bases separated the two germline ends. The CDR3 nucleotides are TGTGCCAGCTCACCACCTTCGGGGTCGACCTACGAGCAGTACTTC. It translates to CASSPPSGSTYEQYF.

This rearrangement joins TRBV7-9 to TRBJ1-2; unclear D gene. Germline CDR1 reads SEHNR; CDR2 reads FQNEAQ (reference sequence). The length of the CDR3 is 14 residues. Deletions cut 1 base from V and 5 bases from J, with 11 bases between. CDR3 sequence reads: CASSLVSGMYGYTF. CDR3 bases: TGTGCCAGCAGCTTAGTGTCAGGAATGTATGGCTACACCTTC.

As concerns this clone: This specimen includes other DNA sequences encoding the same CDR3. This chain uses TRBV5-6 with TRBJ1-3; D is ambiguous. Looked up from germline, CDR1 is SGHDT and CDR2 is YYEEEE. The CDR3 has 14 amino acids. With 1 base removed from V and 0 bases from J, the gap between germline ends came to 5 bases. The CDR3 here is CASSLWSSGNTIYF. The CDR3 DNA reads TGTGCCAGCAGCTTGTGGAGCTCTGGAAACACCATATATTTT.

J is TRBJ2-6 and V is TRBV3-1 (or the pseudogene TRBV3-2); D gene unclear. The V end lost 4 bases, the J end lost 2 bases, and 9 bases lay between the germline ends. Germline V gene data show CDR1 as LGHDT and CDR2 as YNNKEL (reference sequence). The CDR3 has 15 residues. This chain's CDR3 is CASSLHVPGANVLTF. In nucleotides, the CDR3 is TGTGCCAGCAGCCTTCATGTCCCTGGGGCCAACGTCCTGACTTTC.